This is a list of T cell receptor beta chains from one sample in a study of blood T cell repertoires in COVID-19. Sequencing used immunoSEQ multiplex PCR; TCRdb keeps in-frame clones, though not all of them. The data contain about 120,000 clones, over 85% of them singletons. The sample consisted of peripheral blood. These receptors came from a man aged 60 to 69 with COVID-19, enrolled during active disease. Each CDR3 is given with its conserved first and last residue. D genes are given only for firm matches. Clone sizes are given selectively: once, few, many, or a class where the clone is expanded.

CDR3: CASSPGQGASYEQYF
DNA: TGCGCCAGCAGCCCAGGACAGGGGGCATCCTACGAGCAGTACTTC
size: -
V: TRBV4-1
D: TRBD1
J: TRBJ2-7

CDR3: CASSRSREQWQETQYF
DNA: TGCGCCAGCAGTCGGTCGCGGGAGCAGTGGCAAGAGACCCAGTACTTC
size: -
V: TRBV23-1
D: TRBD2
J: TRBJ2-5

CDR3: CASIPGVPDSNQPQHF
DNA: TGTGCCAGCATCCCGGGAGTTCCCGATAGCAATCAGCCCCAGCATTTT
size: -
V: TRBV28
D: -
J: TRBJ1-5

CDR3: CASSYLPSGNYNEQFF
DNA: TGTGCCAGCAGTTACCTGCCTAGCGGGAATTACAATGAGCAGTTCTTC
size: few
V: TRBV6-5
D: TRBD2
J: TRBJ2-1

CDR3: CASSSGQGSHNEQFF
DNA: TGCGCCAGCAGCTCCGGACAGGGTTCACACAATGAGCAGTTCTTC
size: once
V: TRBV5-1
D: TRBD1
J: TRBJ2-1

CDR3: CATSDSGGVDGANVLTF
DNA: TGTGCCACCAGTGATTCAGGGGGCGTTGATGGGGCCAACGTCCTGACTTTC
size: once
V: TRBV24-1
D: TRBD1
J: TRBJ2-6

CDR3: CASTPRGGDEQYF
DNA: TGTGCCAGCACACCTCGGGGAGGGGACGAGCAGTACTTC
size: -
V: TRBV6-6
D: TRBD2
J: TRBJ2-7

CDR3: CASSLWRAYGYTF
DNA: TGTGCCAGCAGTTTATGGCGGGCCTATGGCTACACCTTC
size: -
V: TRBV28
D: -
J: TRBJ1-2

CDR3: CASSRWGLSGTSDTQYF
DNA: TGTGCCAGCAGCCGATGGGGCCTGAGCGGGACCTCAGATACGCAGTATTTT
size: -
V: TRBV14
D: TRBD2
J: TRBJ2-3

CDR3: CASSPDLSYEQYF
DNA: TGTGCCAGCTCACCGGACTTATCCTACGAGCAGTACTTC
size: -
V: TRBV18
D: -
J: TRBJ2-7

CDR3: CASSIFLGTSGSQTGELFF
DNA: TGTGCCAGTAGTATTTTTCTGGGTACTAGCGGGAGTCAAACCGGGGAGCTGTTTTTT
size: -
V: TRBV19
D: TRBD2
J: TRBJ2-2

CDR3: CASSPAGTGSYEQYF
DNA: TGTGCCAGCAGCCCTGCCGGGACTGGATCCTACGAGCAGTACTTC
size: -
V: TRBV7-9
D: -
J: TRBJ2-7

CDR3: CASSLWTSGSGDTQYF
DNA: TGTGCCAGCAGTTTATGGACTAGCGGGAGCGGAGATACGCAGTATTTT
size: -
V: TRBV28
D: TRBD2
J: TRBJ2-3

CDR3: CASSLEQPLPREKLFF
DNA: TGCGCCAGCAGCTTGGAACAGCCCCTCCCTCGAGAAAAACTGTTTTTT
size: -
V: TRBV5-1
D: -
J: TRBJ1-4

CDR3: CASNSWGPETEAFF
DNA: TGTGCCAGCAATTCCTGGGGGCCGGAGACTGAAGCTTTCTTT
size: few
V: TRBV2
D: -
J: TRBJ1-1

CDR3: CASSPTGQTSGNTIYF
DNA: TGTGCCAGCAGCCCAACGGGACAGACCTCTGGAAACACCATATATTTT
size: once
V: TRBV7-3
D: TRBD1
J: TRBJ1-3

CDR3: CASSVPSGRGEQFF
DNA: TGTGCCAGCAGCGTTCCCAGCGGGAGAGGTGAGCAGTTCTTC
size: -
V: TRBV9
D: TRBD2
J: TRBJ2-1

CDR3: CASSPGPERAYEETQYF
DNA: TGTGCCAGCTCACCGGGCCCCGAGCGGGCGTACGAAGAGACCCAGTACTTC
size: -
V: TRBV18
D: -
J: TRBJ2-5

CDR3: CASSSRTGEAFF
DNA: TGTGCCAGCAGCTCCCGGACAGGGGAAGCTTTCTTT
size: -
V: TRBV7-6
D: TRBD1
J: TRBJ1-1

CDR3: CASSPDYGELFF
DNA: TGTGCCAGCAGCCCAGACTACGGGGAGCTGTTTTTT
size: once
V: TRBV5-6
D: -
J: TRBJ2-2

CDR3: CASSPIYRDTEAFF
DNA: TGTGCCAGCTCACCTATATACAGGGACACTGAAGCTTTCTTT
size: -
V: TRBV18
D: -
J: TRBJ1-1

CDR3: CASSYWGQGAVQPQHF
DNA: TGTGCCAGCAGTTACTGGGGACAGGGGGCGGTTCAGCCCCAGCATTTT
size: -
V: TRBV6-2/TRBV6-3
D: TRBD1
J: TRBJ1-5

CDR3: CASSVDPTAGEQYF
DNA: TGTGCCAGCAGCGTTGACCCCACGGCGGGAGAGCAGTACTTC
size: -
V: TRBV9
D: -
J: TRBJ2-7

CDR3: CASSANGGLAGRIRANVLTF
DNA: TGTGCCAGCAGCGCCAACGGGGGACTAGCGGGAAGGATAAGGGCCAACGTCCTGACTTTC
size: -
V: TRBV9
D: TRBD2
J: TRBJ2-6

CDR3: CVLAGGNYNEQFF
DNA: TGTGTTTTGGCGGGTGGAAACTACAATGAGCAGTTCTTC
size: few
V: TRBV30
D: -
J: TRBJ2-1

CDR3: CASGGIPGYTF
DNA: TGTGCCTCTGGAGGGATTCCTGGCTACACCTTC
size: -
V: TRBV19
D: -
J: TRBJ1-2

CDR3: CASSSTSVYEQYF
DNA: TGTGCCAGCAGCTCCACTAGCGTCTACGAGCAGTACTTC
size: -
V: TRBV7-6
D: TRBD2
J: TRBJ2-7

CDR3: CATSPSTDTQYF
DNA: TGTGCCACCAGTCCTAGCACAGATACGCAGTATTTT
size: -
V: TRBV24-1
D: -
J: TRBJ2-3

CDR3: CASSLARGGRGATDTQYF
DNA: TGTGCCAGCAGCTTAGCGCGGGGAGGCAGGGGGGCCACAGATACGCAGTATTTT
size: -
V: TRBV11-3
D: -
J: TRBJ2-3

CDR3: CASSLEINTEAFF
DNA: TGTGCCAGCAGCTTAGAGATCAACACTGAAGCTTTCTTT
size: -
V: TRBV7-3
D: -
J: TRBJ1-1

CDR3: CASSLDGTRTMNTEAFF
DNA: TGCGCCAGCAGCTTGGACGGGACGAGGACTATGAACACTGAAGCTTTCTTT
size: -
V: TRBV5-1
D: -
J: TRBJ1-1

CDR3: CASSPATGGLETDTQYF
DNA: TGTGCCAGCAGCCCCGCGACAGGGGGACTGGAAACAGATACGCAGTATTTT
size: -
V: TRBV7-9
D: TRBD1
J: TRBJ2-3

CDR3: CASSLLYSYEQYF
DNA: TGTGCCAGCAGTTTACTCTACTCCTACGAGCAGTACTTC
size: -
V: TRBV28
D: -
J: TRBJ2-7

CDR3: CASGTITPGELFF
DNA: TGTGCCAGCGGGACAATCACACCCGGGGAGCTGTTTTTT
size: -
V: TRBV19
D: -
J: TRBJ2-2

CDR3: CASSRDSLSTDTQYF
DNA: TGTGCCAGCAGTCGGGACAGCCTCAGCACAGATACGCAGTATTTT
size: -
V: TRBV7-3
D: TRBD1
J: TRBJ2-3

CDR3: CASSPQGGPNYGYTF
DNA: TGTGCCAGCAGCCCGCAGGGAGGGCCTAACTATGGCTACACCTTC
size: -
V: TRBV7-3
D: -
J: TRBJ1-2

CDR3: CASSLSSDTDTQYF
DNA: TGCGCCAGCAGCTTGTCTTCAGACACAGATACGCAGTATTTT
size: -
V: TRBV5-1
D: -
J: TRBJ2-3

CDR3: CASSVDREAHNEQFF
DNA: TGTGCCAGCAGTGTCGACAGGGAAGCCCACAATGAGCAGTTCTTC
size: -
V: TRBV6-4
D: TRBD1
J: TRBJ2-1

CDR3: CASSWDPGTGNSETQYF
DNA: TGCGCCAGCAGCTGGGATCCCGGGACAGGGAATTCAGAGACCCAGTACTTC
size: -
V: TRBV5-1
D: TRBD1
J: TRBJ2-5

CDR3: CAIRDRANRYGYTF
DNA: TGTGCCATCCGGGACAGGGCCAATCGATATGGCTACACCTTC
size: -
V: TRBV19
D: TRBD1
J: TRBJ1-2

CDR3: CASSQAPSGTHNEQFF
DNA: TGTGCCAGCAGCCAAGCCCCTAGCGGGACGCACAATGAGCAGTTCTTC
size: -
V: TRBV4-2
D: TRBD2
J: TRBJ2-1

CDR3: CSATSGEWRFF
DNA: TGCAGTGCTACTAGCGGTGAGTGGCGGTTCTTC
size: -
V: TRBV20-1
D: TRBD2
J: TRBJ2-1

CDR3: CASLHFPLKGKARTGELFF
DNA: TGTGCCAGCCTCCATTTTCCACTTAAGGGGAAGGCTCGCACCGGGGAGCTGTTTTTT
size: once
V: TRBV28
D: -
J: TRBJ2-2

CDR3: CASSLGGVLQPQHF
DNA: TGTGCCAGCAGCTTGGGCGGGGTTCTTCAGCCCCAGCATTTT
size: -
V: TRBV5-4
D: -
J: TRBJ1-5

CDR3: CSAGQSNQPQHF
DNA: TGCAGCGCCGGACAGAGCAATCAGCCCCAGCATTTT
size: -
V: TRBV29-1
D: -
J: TRBJ1-5

CDR3: CASRIEGGAVTQYF
DNA: TGTGCCAGCAGAATAGAGGGGGGGGCGGTTACGCAGTATTTT
size: -
V: TRBV11-3
D: -
J: TRBJ2-3

CDR3: CASTWDLYNEQFF
DNA: TGTGCCAGCACATGGGACTTGTACAATGAGCAGTTCTTC
size: -
V: TRBV12-3/TRBV12-4
D: -
J: TRBJ2-1

CDR3: CATSRDNGGGSYNEQFF
DNA: TGTGCCACCAGCAGAGATAATGGCGGCGGCTCCTACAATGAGCAGTTCTTC
size: -
V: TRBV15
D: -
J: TRBJ2-1

CDR3: CASSPTSGRTGELFF
DNA: TGTGCCAGCAGCCCTACTAGCGGGAGGACCGGGGAGCTGTTTTTT
size: once
V: TRBV6-2/TRBV6-3
D: TRBD2
J: TRBJ2-2